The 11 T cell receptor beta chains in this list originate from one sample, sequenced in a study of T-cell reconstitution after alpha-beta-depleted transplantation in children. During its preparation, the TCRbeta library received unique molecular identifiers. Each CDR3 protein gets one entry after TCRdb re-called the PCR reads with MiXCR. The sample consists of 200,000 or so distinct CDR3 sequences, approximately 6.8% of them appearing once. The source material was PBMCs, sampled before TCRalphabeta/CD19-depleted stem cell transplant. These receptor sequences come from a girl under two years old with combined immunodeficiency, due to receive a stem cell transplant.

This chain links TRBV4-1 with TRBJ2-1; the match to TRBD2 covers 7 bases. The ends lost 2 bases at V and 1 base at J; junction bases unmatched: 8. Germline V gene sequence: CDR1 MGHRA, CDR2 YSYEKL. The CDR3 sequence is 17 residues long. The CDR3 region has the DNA TGCGCCAGCAGCCAATACCTCGGGACTATATCCTACAATGAGCAGTTCTTC. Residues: CASSQYLGTISYNEQFF.

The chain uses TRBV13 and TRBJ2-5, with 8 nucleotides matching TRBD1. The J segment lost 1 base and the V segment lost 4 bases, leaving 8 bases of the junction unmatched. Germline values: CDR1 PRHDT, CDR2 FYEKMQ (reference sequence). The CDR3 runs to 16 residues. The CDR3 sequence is CASSSRTGSLQETQYF. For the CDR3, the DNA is TGTGCCAGCAGCTCTCGGACAGGGAGTCTCCAAGAGACCCAGTACTTC.

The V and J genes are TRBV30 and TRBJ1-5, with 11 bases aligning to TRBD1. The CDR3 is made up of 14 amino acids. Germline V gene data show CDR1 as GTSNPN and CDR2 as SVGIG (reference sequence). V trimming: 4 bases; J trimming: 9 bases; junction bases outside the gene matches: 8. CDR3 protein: CAWTPLGTGGPQHF. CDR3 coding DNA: TGTGCCTGGACCCCGTTAGGGACAGGGGGGCCCCAGCATTTT.

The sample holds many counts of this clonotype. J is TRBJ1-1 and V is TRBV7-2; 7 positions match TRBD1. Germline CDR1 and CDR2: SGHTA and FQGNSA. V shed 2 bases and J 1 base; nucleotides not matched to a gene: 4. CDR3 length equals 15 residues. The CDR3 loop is CASSLYRGRNTEAFF. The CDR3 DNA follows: TGTGCCAGCAGCTTATACAGGGGAAGGAACACTGAAGCTTTCTTT.

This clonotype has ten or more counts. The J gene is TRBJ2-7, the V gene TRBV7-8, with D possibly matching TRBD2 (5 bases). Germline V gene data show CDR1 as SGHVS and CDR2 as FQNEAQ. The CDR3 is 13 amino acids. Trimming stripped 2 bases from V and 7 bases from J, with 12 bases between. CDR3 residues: CASSLTGSHEQYF. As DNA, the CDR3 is TGTGCCAGCAGCTTAACGGGATCACATGAGCAGTACTTC.

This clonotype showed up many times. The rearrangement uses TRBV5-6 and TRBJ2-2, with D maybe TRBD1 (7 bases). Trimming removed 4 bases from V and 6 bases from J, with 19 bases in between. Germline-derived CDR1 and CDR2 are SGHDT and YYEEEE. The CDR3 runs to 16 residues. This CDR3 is CASSPLGGGGPGELFF. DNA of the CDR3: TGTGCCAGCAGCCCGCTTGGAGGAGGGGGCCCCGGGGAGCTGTTTTTT. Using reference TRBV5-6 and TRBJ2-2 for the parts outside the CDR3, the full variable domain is DAGVTQSPTHLIKTRGQQVTLRCSPKSGHDTVSWYQQALGQGPQFIFQYYEEEERQRGNFPDRFSGHQFPNYSSELNVNALLLGDSALYLCASSPLGGGGPGELFFGEGSRLTVL.

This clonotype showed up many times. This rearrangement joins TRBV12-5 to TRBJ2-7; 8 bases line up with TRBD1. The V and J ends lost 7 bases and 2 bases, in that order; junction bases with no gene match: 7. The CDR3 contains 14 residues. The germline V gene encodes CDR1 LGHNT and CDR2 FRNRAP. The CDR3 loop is CASAPSRGPYEQYF. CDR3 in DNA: TGTGCTAGTGCTCCGTCCAGGGGGCCCTACGAGCAGTACTTC. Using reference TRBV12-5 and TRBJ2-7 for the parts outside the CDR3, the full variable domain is DARVTQTPRHKVTEMGQEVTMRCQPILGHNTVFWYRQTMMQGLELLAYFRNRAPLDDSGMPKDRFSAEMPDATLATLKIQPSEPRDSAVYFCASAPSRGPYEQYFGPGTRLTVT.

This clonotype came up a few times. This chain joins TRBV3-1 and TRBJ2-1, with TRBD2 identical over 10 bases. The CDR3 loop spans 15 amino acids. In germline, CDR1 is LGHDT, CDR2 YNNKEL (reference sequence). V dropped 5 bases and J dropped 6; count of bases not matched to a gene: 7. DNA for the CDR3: TGTGCCAGCAGCAAAGGGACTAGCGACGTCAATGAGCAGTTCTTC. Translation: CASSKGTSDVNEQFF.

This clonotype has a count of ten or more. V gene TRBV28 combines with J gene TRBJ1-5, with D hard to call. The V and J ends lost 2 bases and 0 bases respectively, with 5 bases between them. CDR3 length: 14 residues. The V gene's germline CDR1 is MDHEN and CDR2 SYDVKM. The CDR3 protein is CASSLGSSNQPQHF. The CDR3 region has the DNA TGTGCCAGCAGTTTAGGCAGTAGCAATCAGCCCCAGCATTTT.

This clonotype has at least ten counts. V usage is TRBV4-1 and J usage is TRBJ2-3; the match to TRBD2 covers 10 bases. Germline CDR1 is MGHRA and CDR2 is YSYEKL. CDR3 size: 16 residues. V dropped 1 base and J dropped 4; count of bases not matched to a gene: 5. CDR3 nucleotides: TGCGCCAGCAGCCAAGTGGTAGCGGGGGGCGCAGATACGCAGTATTTT. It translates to CASSQVVAGGADTQYF.

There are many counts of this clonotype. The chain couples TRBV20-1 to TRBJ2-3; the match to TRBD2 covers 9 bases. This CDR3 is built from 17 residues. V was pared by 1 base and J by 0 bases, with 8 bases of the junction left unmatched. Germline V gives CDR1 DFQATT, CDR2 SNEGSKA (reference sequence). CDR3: CSARGPSGDLSTDTQYF. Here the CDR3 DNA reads TGCAGTGCTAGAGGGCCTAGCGGGGACCTTAGCACAGATACGCAGTATTTT.